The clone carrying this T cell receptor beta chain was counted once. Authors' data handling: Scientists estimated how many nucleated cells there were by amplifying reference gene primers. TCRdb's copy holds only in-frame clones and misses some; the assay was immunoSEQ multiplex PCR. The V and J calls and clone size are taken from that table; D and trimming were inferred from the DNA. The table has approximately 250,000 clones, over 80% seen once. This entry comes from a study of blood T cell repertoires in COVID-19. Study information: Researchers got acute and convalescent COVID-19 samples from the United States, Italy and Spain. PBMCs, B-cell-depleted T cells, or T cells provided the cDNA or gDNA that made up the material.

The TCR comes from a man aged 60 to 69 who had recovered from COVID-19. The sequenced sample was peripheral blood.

This chain's CDR3 is CASSLVSGDNEQFF. DNA of the CDR3: TGTGCCAGCAGCTTAGTTAGCGGGGACAATGAGCAGTTCTTC. This chain connects TRBV5-6 to TRBJ2-1; 8 nucleotides match TRBD2. Looked up from germline, CDR1 is SGHDT and CDR2 is YYEEEE. Trimming at V came to 2 bases and at J to 5 bases, leaving 3 bases not matched to a gene. There are 14 residues in the CDR3.